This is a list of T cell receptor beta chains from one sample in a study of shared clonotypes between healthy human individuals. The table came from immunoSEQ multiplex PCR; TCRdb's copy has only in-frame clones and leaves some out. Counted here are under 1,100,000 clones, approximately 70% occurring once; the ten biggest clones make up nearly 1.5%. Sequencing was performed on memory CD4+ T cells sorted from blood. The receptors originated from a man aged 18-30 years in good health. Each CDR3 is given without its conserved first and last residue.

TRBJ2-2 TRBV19 ASSSGSNTGELF
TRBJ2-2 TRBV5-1 ASSFRTGPSNTGELF
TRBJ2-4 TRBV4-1 ASSSSYIQY
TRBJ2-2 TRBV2 ASGQGRVTGELF
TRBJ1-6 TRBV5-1 ASSSGQLDSPLH
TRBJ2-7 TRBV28 ASSYDSDEQY
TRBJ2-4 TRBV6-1 ASSDQGAYIQY
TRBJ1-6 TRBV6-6 ASRNPFWNLDSPLH
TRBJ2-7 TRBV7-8 ASSAGSYEQY
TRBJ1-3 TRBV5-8 ASSFQGSGNTIY
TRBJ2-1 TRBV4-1 ASSQEGGGGANEQF
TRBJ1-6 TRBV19 ASTSGPGQYSPLH